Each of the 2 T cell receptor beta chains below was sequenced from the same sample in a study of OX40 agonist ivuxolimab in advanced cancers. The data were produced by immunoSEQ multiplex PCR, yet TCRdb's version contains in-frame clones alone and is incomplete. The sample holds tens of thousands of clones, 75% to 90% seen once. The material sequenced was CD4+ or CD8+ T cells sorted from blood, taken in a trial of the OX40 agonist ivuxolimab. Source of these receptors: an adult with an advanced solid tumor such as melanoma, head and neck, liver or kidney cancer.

The CDR3 loop is CATSRTGQGNTGELFF. The CDR3 bases are TGTGCCACCAGCAGGACCGGACAGGGGAACACCGGGGAGCTGTTTTTT. The rearrangement joins TRBV15 to TRBJ2-2, with 8 bases lining up with TRBD1. From germline, CDR1 is LNHNV and CDR2 YYDKDF (reference sequence). CDR3 size: 16 residues. Unmatched junction bases numbered 4, after V lost 3 bases and J lost 1 base.

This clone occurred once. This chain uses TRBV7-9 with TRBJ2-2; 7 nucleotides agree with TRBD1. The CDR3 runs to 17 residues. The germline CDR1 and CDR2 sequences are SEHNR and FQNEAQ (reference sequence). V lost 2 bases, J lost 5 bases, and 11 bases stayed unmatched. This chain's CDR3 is CASSLKSAGGYTGELFF. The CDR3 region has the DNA TGTGCCAGCAGCTTAAAATCCGCAGGGGGATATACCGGGGAGCTGTTTTTT.